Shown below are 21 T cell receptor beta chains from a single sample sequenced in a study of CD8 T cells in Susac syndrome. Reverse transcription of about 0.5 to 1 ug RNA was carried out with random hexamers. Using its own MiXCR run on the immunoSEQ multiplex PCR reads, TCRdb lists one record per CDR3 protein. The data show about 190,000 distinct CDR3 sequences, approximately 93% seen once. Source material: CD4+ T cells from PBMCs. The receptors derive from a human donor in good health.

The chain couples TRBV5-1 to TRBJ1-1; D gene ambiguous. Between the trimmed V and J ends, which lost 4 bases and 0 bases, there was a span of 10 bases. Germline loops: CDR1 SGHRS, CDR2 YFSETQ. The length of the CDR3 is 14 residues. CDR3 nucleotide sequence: TGCGCCAGCAGCGGAACCCGATTGAACACTGAAGCTTTCTTT. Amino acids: CASSGTRLNTEAFF.

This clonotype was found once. In nucleotides, the CDR3 is TGTGCCAGCAGCTCCTCTGTGGGGGCCCCGGCAGCTTTCTTT. This translates into CASSSSVGAPAAFF. The chain links TRBV9 to TRBJ1-1, with D possibly matching TRBD1 (6 bases). V was trimmed by 4 bases and J by 10 bases, leaving 20 bases between them. This CDR3 has 14 residues. Germline CDR1 is SGDLS and CDR2 is YYNGEE.

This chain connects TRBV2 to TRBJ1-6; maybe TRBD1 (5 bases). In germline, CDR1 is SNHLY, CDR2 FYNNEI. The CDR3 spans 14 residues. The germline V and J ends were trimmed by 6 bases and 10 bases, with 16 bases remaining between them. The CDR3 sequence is CASRPGGMRSPLHF. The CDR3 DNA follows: TGTGCCAGCAGGCCTGGGGGAATGCGATCACCCCTCCACTTT. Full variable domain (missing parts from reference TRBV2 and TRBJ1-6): EPEVTQTPSHQVTQMGQEVILRCVPISNHLYFYWYRQILGQKVEFLVSFYNNEISEKSEIFDDQFSVERPDGSNFTLKIRSTKLEDSAMYFCASRPGGMRSPLHFGNGTRLTVT.

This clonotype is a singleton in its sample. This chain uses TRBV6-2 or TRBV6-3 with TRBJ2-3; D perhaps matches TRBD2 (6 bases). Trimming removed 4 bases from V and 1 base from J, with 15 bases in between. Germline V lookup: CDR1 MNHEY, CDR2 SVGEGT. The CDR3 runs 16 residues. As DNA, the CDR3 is TGTGCCAGCAGTTCACCGACTAGATTGGGCACAGATACGCAGTATTTT. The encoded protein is CASSSPTRLGTDTQYF.

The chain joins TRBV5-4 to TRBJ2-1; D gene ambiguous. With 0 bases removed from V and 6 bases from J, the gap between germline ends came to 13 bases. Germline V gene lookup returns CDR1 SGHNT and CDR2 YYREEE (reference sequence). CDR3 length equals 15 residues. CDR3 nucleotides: TGTGCCAGCAGCTTGGTAGCCAGGACGTTCAATGAGCAGTTCTTC. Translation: CASSLVARTFNEQFF.

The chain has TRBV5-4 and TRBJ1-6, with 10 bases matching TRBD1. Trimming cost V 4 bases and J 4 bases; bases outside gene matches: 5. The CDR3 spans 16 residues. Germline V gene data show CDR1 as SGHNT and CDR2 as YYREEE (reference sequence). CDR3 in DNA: TGTGCCAGCAGCCCGGGACAGGGGAGATATAATTCACCCCTCCACTTT. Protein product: CASSPGQGRYNSPLHF.

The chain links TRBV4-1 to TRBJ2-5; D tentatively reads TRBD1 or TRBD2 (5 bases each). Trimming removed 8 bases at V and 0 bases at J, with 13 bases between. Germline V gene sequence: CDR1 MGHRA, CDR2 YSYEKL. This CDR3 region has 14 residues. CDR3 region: CASLPGPYQETQYF. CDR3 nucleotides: TGCGCCAGCCTCCCGGGACCGTACCAAGAGACCCAGTACTTC.

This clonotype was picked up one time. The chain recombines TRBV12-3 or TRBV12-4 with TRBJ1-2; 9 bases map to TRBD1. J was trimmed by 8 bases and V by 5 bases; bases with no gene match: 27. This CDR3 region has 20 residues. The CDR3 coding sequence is TGTGCCAGCAGTCCATCCGGGACAGGGACTCGGAGGACAGGGACGAAGGGCTACACCTTC. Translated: CASSPSGTGTRRTGTKGYTF.

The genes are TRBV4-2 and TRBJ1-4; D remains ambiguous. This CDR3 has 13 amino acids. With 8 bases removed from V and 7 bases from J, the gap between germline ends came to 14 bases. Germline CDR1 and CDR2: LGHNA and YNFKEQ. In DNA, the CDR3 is TGTGCCAGCCGACCTCGGGAAATTGAAAAACTGTTTTTT. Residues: CASRPREIEKLFF.

In DNA form, the CDR3 reads TGCGCCAGCGGTTTACCGGGACAAAACACTGAAGCTTTCTTT. Its translation is CASGLPGQNTEAFF. The chain joins TRBV5-1 to TRBJ1-1; TRBD1 might be the D (6 bases). V lost 7 bases to trimming and J lost 2 bases, with 15 bases between them. Germline-derived CDR1 and CDR2 are SGHRS and YFSETQ. The CDR3 covers 14 residues.

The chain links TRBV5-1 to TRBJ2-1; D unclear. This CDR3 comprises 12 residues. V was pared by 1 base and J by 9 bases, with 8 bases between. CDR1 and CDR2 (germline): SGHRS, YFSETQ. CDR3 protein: CASSLTLGEQFF. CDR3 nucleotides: TGCGCCAGCAGCTTGACCCTCGGTGAGCAGTTCTTC.

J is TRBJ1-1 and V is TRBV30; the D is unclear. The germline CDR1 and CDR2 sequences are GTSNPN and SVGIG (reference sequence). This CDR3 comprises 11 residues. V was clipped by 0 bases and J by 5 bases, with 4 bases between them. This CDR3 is CAWSVGTEAFF. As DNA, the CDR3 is TGTGCCTGGAGTGTAGGGACTGAAGCTTTCTTT.

CDR3 sequence: CASSLDPQPRFYEQYV. DNA of the CDR3: TGTGCCAGCAGCTTAGATCCACAGCCCAGGTTCTACGAGCAGTACGTC. The V and J genes are TRBV11-2 and TRBJ2-7, with D unclear. Per the germline V gene, CDR1 is SGHAT and CDR2 is FQNNGV. The CDR3 contains 16 residues. The V and J ends lost 0 bases and 3 bases respectively, with 15 bases between them.

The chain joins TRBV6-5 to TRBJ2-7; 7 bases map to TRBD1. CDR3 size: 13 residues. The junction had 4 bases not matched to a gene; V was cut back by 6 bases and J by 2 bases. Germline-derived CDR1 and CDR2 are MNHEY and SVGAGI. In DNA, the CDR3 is TGTGCCAGCAGACAGGGGCTGACCTACGAGCAGTACGTC. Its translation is CASRQGLTYEQYV.

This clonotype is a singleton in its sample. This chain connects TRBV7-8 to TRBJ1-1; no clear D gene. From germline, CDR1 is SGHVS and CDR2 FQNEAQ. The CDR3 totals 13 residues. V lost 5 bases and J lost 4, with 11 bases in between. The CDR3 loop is CASSTRVGTEAFF. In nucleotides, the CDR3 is TGTGCCAGCAGCACACGGGTGGGCACTGAAGCTTTCTTT.

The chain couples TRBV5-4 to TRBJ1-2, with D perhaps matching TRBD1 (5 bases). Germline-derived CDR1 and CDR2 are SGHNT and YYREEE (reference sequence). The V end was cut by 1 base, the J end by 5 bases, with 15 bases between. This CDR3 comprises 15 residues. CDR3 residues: CASSLPPGELYGYTF. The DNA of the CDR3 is TGTGCCAGCAGCTTGCCGCCGGGGGAACTGTATGGCTACACCTTC.

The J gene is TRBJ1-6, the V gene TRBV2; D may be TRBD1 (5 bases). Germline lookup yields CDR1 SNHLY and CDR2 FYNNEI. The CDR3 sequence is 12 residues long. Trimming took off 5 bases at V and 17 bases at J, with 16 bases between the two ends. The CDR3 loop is CASSTLGARVHF. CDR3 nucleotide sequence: TGTGCCAGCAGTACCCTTGGGGCCCGGGTCCACTTT.

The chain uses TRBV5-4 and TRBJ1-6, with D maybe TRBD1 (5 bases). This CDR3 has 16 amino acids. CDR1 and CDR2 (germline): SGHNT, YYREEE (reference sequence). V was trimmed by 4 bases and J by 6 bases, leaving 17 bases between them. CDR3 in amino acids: CASSQDSRPLNSPLHF. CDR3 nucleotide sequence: TGTGCCAGCAGCCAAGACAGTCGACCCCTTAATTCACCCCTCCACTTT. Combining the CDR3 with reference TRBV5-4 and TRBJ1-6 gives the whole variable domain ETGVTQSPTHLIKTRGQQVTLRCSSQSGHNTVSWYQQALGQGPQFIFQYYREEENGRGNFPPRFSGLQFPNYSSELNVNALELDDSALYLCASSQDSRPLNSPLHFGNGTRLTVT.

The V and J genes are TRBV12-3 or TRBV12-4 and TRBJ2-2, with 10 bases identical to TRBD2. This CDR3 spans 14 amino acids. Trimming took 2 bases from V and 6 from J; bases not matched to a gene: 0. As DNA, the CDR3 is TGTGCCAGCAGTTTACTAGCGGGGGCCGGGGAGCTGTTTTTT. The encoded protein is CASSLLAGAGELFF.

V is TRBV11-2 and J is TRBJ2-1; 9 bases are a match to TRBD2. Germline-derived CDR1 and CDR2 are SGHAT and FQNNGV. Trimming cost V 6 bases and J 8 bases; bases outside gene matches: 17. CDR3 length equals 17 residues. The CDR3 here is CASSSGRVAGESYEQFF. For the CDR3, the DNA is TGTGCCAGCAGTTCAGGGAGGGTAGCGGGGGAAAGTTATGAGCAGTTCTTC.

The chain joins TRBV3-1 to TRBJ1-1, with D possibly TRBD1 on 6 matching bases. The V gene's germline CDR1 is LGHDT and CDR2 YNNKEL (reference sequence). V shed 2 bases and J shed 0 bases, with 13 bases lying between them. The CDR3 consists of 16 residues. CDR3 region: CASSQQLQGVNTEAFF. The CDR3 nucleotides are TGTGCCAGCAGCCAACAACTACAGGGAGTGAACACTGAAGCTTTCTTT.